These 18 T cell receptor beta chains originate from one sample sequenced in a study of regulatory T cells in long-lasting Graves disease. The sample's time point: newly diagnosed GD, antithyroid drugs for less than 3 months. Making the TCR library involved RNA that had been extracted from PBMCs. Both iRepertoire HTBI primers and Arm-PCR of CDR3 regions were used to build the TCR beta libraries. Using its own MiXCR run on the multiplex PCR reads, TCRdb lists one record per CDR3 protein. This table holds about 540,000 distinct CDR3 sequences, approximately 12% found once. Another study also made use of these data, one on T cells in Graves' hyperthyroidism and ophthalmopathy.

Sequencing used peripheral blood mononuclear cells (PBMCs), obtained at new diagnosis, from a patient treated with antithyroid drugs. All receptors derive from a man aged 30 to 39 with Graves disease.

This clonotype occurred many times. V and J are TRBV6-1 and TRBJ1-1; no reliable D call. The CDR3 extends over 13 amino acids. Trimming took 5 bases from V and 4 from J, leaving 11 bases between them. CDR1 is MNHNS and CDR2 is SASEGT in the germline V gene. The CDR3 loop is CASSPLRSTEAFF. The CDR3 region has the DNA TGTGCCAGCAGTCCACTACGGAGCACTGAAGCTTTCTTT.

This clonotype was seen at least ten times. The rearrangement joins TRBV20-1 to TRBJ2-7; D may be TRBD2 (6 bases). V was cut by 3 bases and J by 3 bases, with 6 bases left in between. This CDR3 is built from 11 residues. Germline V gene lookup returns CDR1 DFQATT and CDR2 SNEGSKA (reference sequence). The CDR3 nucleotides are TGCAGTGCTAGGCGGGGCTACGAGCAGTACTTC. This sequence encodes CSARRGYEQYF.

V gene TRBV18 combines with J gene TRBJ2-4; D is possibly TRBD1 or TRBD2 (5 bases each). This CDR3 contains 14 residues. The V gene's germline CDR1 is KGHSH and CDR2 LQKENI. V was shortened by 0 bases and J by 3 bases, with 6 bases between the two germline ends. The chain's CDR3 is CASSPPGGKNIQYF. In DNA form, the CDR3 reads TGTGCCAGCTCACCACCTGGGGGCAAAAACATTCAGTACTTC.

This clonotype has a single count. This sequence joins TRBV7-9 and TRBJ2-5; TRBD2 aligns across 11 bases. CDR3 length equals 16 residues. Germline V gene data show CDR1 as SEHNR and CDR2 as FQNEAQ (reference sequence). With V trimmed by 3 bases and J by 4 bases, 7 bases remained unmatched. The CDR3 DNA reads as TGTGCCAGCAGCTTCATGGGGACTAGCGGAACAGAGACCCAGTACTTC. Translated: CASSFMGTSGTETQYF.

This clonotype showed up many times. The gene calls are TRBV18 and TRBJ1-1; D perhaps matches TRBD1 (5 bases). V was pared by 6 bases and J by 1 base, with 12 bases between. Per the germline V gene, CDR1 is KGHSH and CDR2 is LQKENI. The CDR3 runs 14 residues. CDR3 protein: CASSWSGTNTEAFF. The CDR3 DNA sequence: TGTGCCAGCTCTTGGTCGGGGACGAACACTGAAGCTTTCTTT.

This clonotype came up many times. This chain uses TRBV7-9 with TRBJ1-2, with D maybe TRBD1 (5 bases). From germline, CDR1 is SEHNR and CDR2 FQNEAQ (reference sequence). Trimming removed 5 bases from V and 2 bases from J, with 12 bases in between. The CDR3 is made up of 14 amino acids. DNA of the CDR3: TGTGCCAGCAGCAAGACAACAGGAAACTATGGCTACACCTTC. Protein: CASSKTTGNYGYTF.

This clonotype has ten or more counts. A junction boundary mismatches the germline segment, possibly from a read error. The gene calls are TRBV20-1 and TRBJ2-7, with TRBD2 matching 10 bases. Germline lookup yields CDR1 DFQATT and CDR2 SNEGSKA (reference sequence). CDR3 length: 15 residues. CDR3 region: CSARDGRTSGSPADF. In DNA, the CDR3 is TGCAGTGCCCGGGATGGCAGGACTAGCGGTTCCCCCGCGGACTTC.

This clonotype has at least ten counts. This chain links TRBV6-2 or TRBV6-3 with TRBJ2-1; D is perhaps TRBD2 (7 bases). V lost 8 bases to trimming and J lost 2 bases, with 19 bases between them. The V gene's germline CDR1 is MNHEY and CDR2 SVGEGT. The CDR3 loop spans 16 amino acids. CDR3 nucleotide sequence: TGTGCCAGCGTTCAGAGGGGGGAGGGCGCCTACAATGAGCAGTTCTTC. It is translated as CASVQRGEGAYNEQFF.

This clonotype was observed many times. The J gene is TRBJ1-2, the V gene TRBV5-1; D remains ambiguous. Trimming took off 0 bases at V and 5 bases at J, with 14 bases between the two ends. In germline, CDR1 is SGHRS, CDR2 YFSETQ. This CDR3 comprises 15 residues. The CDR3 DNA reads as TGCGCCAGCAGCTTGGTTTCGGGCGGCCCTTATGGCTACACCTTC. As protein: CASSLVSGGPYGYTF.

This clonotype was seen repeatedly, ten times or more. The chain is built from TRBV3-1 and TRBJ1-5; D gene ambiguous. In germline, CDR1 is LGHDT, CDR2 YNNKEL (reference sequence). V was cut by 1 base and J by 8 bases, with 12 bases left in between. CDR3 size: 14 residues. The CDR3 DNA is TGTGCCAGCAGCCAAGTATCTGGGATTGAGCCCCAGCATTTT. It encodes CASSQVSGIEPQHF.

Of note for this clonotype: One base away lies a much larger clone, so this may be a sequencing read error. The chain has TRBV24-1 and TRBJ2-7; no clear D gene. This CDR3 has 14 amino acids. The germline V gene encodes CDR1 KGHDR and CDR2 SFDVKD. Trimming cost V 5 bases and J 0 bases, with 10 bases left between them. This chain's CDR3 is CATSAPLPSYEQYF. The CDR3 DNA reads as TGTGCCACCAGTGCCCCCCTCCCCTCCTACGAGCAGTACTTC.

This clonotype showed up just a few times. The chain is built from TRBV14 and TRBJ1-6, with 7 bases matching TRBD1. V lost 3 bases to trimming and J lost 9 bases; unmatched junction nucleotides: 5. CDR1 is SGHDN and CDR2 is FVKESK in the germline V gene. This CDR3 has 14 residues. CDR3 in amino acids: CASSHRGSSSPLHF. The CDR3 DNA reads TGTGCCAGCAGCCACAGGGGGTCCTCTTCACCCCTCCACTTT.

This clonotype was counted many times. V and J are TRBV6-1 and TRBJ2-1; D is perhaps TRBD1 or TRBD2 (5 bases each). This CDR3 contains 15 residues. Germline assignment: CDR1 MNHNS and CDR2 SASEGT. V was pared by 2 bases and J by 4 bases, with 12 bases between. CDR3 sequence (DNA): TGTGCCAGCAGTGAACTCGGGACCCCATACAATGAGCAGTTCTTC. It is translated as CASSELGTPYNEQFF.

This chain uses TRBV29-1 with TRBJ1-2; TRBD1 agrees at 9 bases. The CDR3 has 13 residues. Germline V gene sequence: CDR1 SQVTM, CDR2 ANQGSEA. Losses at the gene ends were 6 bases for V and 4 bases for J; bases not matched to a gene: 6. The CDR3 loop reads CSVPGQGLYGYTF. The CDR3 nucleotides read TGCAGCGTCCCGGGACAGGGCCTCTATGGCTACACCTTC.

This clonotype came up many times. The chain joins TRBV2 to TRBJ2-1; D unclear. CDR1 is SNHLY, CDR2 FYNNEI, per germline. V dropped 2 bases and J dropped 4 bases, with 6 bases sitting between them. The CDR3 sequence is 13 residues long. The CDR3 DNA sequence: TGTGCCAGCAGTGAATTGAATTACAATGAGCAGTTCTTC. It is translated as CASSELNYNEQFF. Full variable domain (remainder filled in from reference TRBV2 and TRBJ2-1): EPEVTQTPSHQVTQMGQEVILRCVPISNHLYFYWYRQILGQKVEFLVSFYNNEISEKSEIFDDQFSVERPDGSNFTLKIRSTKLEDSAMYFCASSELNYNEQFFGPGTRLTVL.

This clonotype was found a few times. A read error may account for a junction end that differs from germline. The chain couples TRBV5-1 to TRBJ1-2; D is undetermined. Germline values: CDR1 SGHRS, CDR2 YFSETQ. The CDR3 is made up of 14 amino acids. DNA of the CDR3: TGTGCCAGCAGCCCCCCCAGGCATGGCTATGGCTACACCTTC. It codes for CASSPPRHGYGYTF.

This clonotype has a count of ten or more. CDR3 loop: CSARVEVYNEQFF. Written as DNA, the CDR3 is TGCAGTGCTAGAGTAGAGGTCTACAATGAGCAGTTCTTC. The rearrangement uses TRBV20-1 and TRBJ2-1; D is uncertain. V was pared by 1 base and J by 3 bases, with 7 bases between. The germline V gene encodes CDR1 DFQATT and CDR2 SNEGSKA (reference sequence). The CDR3 is made up of 13 amino acids.

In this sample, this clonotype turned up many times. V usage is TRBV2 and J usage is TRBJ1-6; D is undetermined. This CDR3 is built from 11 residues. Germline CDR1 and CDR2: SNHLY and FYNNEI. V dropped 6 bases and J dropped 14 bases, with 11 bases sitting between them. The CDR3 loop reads CASSTDISLHF. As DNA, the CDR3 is TGTGCCAGCAGCACCGACATCTCCCTCCACTTT.